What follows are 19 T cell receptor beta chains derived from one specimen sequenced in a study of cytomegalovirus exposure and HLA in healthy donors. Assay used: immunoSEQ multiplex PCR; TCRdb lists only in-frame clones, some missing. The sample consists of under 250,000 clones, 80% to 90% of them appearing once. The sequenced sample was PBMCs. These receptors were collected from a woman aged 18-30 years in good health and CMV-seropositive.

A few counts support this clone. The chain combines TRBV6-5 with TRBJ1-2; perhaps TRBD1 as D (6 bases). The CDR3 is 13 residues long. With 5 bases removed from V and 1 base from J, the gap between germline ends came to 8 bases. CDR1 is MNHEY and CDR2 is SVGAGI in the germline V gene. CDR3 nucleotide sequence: TGTGCCAGCAGTATGGACAGTAACTATGGCTACACCTTC. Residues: CASSMDSNYGYTF.

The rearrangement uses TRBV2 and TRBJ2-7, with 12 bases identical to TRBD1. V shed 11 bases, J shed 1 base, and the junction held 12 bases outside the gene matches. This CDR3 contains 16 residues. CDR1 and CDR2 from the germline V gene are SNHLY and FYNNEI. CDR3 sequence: CAAGEPGQGASYEQYF. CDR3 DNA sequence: TGTGCCGCAGGCGAACCGGGACAGGGGGCATCCTACGAGCAGTACTTC.

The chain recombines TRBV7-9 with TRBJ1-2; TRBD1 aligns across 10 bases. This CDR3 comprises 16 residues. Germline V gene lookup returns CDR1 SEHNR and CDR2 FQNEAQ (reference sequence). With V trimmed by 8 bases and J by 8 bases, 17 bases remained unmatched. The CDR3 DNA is TGTGCCAGCGGGGTTAACTGGGACAGGGGATCGCGAGGCTACACCTTC. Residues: CASGVNWDRGSRGYTF.

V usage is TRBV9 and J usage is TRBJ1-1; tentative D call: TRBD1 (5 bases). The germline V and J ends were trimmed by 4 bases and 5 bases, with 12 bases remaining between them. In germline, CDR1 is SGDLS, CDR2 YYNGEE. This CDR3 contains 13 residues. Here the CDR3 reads CASSLGLGTEAFF. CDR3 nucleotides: TGTGCCAGCAGCTTGGGGCTCGGTACTGAAGCTTTCTTT.

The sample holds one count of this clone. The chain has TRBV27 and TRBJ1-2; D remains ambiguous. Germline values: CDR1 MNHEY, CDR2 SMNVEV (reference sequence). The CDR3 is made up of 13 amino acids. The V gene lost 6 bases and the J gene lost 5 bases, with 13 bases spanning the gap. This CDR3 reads CASSPRRFYGYTF. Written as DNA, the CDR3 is TGTGCCAGCAGCCCCCGGCGGTTTTATGGCTACACCTTC.

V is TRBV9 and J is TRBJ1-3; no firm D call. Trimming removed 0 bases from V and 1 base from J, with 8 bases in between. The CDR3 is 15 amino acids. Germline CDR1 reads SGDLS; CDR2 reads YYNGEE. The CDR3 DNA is TGTGCCAGCAGCGTAGGTCAGGTGTCTGGAAACACCATATATTTT. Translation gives CASSVGQVSGNTIYF.

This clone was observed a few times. CDR3 region: CASSFTGGGYTF. The DNA for the CDR3 is TGCGCCAGCAGCTTCACAGGGGGTGGCTACACCTTC. The chain couples TRBV5-1 to TRBJ1-2, with 8 bases fitting TRBD1. CDR1 is SGHRS, CDR2 YFSETQ, per germline. The CDR3 covers 12 residues. Trimming cost V 2 bases and J 7 bases; bases outside gene matches: 1.

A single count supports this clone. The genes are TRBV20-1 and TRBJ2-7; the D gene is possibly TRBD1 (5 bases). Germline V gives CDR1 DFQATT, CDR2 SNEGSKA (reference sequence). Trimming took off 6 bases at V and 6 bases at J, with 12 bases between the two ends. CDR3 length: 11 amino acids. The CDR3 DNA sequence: TGCAGTGCCATAGGGGTAACCGAGCAGTACTTC. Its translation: CSAIGVTEQYF.

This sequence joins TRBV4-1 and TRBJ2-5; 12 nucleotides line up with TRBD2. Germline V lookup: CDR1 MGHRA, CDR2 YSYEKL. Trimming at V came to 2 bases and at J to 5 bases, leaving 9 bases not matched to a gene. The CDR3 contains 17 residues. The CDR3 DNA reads TGCGCCAGCAGCCAACTAGCGGGAGGGCGGAGAGATGAGACCCAGTACTTC. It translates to CASSQLAGGRRDETQYF.

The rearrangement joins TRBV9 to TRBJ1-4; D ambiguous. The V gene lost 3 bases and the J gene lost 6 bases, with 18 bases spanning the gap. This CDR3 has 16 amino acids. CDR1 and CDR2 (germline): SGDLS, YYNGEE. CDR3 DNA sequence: TGTGCCAGCAGCGGATCACATGCTAGACCCGATGAAAAACTGTTTTTT. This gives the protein CASSGSHARPDEKLFF.

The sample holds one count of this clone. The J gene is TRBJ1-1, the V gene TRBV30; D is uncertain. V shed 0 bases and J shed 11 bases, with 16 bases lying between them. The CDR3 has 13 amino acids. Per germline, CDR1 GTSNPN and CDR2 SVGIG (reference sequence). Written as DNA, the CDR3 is TGTGCCTGGAGTGTATGGGGAGGGCGAATCGCTTTCTTT. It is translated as CAWSVWGGRIAFF.

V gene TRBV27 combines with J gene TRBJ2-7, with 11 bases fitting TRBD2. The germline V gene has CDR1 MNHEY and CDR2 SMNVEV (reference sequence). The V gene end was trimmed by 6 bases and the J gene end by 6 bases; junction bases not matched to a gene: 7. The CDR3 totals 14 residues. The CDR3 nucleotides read TGTGCCAGCAGGAGACTAGCGGGGCCCACCGAGCAGTACTTC. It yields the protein CASRRLAGPTEQYF.

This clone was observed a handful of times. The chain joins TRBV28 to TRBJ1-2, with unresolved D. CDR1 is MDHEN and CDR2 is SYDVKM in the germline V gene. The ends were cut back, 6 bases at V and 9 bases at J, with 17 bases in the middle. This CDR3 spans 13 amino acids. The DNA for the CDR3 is TGTGCCAGCAGGTCGGACTGGGCGGGAAGCTACACCTTC. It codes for CASRSDWAGSYTF.

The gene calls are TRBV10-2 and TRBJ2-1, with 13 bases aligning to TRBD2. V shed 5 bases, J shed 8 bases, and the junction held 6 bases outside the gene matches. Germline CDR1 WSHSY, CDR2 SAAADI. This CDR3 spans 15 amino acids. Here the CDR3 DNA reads TGCGCCAGCAGTCGGACTAGCGGGAGAGAGGATGAGCAGTTCTTC. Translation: CASSRTSGREDEQFF.

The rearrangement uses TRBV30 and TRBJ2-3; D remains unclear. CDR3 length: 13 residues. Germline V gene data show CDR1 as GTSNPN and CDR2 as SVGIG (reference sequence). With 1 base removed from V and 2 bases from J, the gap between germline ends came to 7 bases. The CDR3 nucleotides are TGTGCCTGGAGTGAAACGGTCACAGATACGCAGTATTTT. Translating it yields CAWSETVTDTQYF.

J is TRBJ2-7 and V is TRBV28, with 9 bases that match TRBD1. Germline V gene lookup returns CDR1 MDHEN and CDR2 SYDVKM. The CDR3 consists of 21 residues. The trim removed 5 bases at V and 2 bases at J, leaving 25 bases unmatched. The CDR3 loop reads CASSSLFRRDREKWGAYEQYF. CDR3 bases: TGTGCCAGCAGTAGTTTATTTAGGCGGGACAGGGAGAAGTGGGGAGCCTACGAGCAGTACTTC.

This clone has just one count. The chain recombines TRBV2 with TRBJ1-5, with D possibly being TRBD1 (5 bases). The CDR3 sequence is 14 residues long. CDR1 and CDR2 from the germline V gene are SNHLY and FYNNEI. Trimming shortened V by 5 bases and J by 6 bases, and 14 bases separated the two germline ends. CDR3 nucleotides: TGTGCCAGCAGTTACAGTGGGGGAGGTCAGCCCCAGCATTTT. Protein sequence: CASSYSGGGQPQHF.

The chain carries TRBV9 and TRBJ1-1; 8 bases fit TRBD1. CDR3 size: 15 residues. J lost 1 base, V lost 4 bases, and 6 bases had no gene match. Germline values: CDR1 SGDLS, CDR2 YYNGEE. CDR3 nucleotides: TGTGCCAGCAGCCCCCCCGGGACAGGGAACACTGAAGCTTTCTTT. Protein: CASSPPGTGNTEAFF.

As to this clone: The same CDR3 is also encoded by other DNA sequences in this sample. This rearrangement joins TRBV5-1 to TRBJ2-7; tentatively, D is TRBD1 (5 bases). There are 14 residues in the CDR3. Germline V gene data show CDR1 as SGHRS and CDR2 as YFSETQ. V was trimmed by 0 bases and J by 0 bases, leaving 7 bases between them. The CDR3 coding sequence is TGCGCCAGCAGCTTGGACAGGAGCTCCTACGAGCAGTACTTC. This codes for CASSLDRSSYEQYF.